These 28 T cell receptor beta chains were all obtained from the same sample, sequenced in a study of T cell responses to AZD1222 COVID-19 vaccine. Sequencing was performed with immunoSEQ multiplex PCR; in TCRdb, only in-frame clones are kept and a portion is missing. The table has 95,000 to 150,000 clones, about nine tenths seen once. This specimen consisted of peripheral blood, obtained on day 0 of AZD1222 vaccination. These receptors all come from an adult in good health.

The genes are TRBV7-9 and TRBJ1-2; perhaps TRBD1 as D (6 bases). Germline-derived CDR1 and CDR2 are SEHNR and FQNEAQ (reference sequence). The length of the CDR3 is 17 residues. Trimming left V 5 bases short and J 6 bases short, with 25 bases between. The CDR3 here is CASSVTADGGVGNGYTF. Written as DNA, the CDR3 is TGTGCCAGCAGCGTAACCGCAGACGGGGGCGTAGGGAATGGCTACACCTTC.

This clone occurred once. The chain joins TRBV3-1 (or the pseudogene TRBV3-2) to TRBJ1-1; TRBD1 matches 10 bases. V lost 0 bases and J lost 13; bases outside the gene matches: 5. The CDR3 runs to 13 residues. Looked up from germline, CDR1 is LGHDT and CDR2 is YNNKEL (reference sequence). CDR3 coding DNA: TGTGCCAGCAGCCAAGACGGCGGGACAGGGGTTTTCTTT. Protein: CASSQDGGTGVFF.

This clone was recorded only once. The chain has TRBV5-6 and TRBJ1-1; unclear D gene. This CDR3 has 14 amino acids. The germline CDR1 and CDR2 sequences are SGHDT and YYEEEE. V was clipped by 2 bases and J by 6 bases, with 14 bases between them. CDR3 sequence: CASSFRRVGAEAFF. DNA of the CDR3: TGTGCCAGCAGCTTTCGTCGGGTCGGGGCTGAAGCTTTCTTT.

The genes are TRBV28 and TRBJ2-1; 10 bases map to TRBD2. Germline trimming cut 2 bases from V and 8 bases from J; bases unmatched to any gene: 6. The germline CDR1 and CDR2 sequences are MDHEN and SYDVKM. This CDR3 has 15 amino acids. CDR3: CASSLLASGRDEQFF. CDR3 sequence (DNA): TGTGCCAGCAGTTTACTGGCTAGCGGGAGAGATGAGCAGTTCTTC.

This chain joins TRBV5-1 and TRBJ1-5; TRBD1 matches 8 bases. Germline CDR1 and CDR2: SGHRS and YFSETQ. Germline trimming cut 4 bases from V and 7 bases from J; bases unmatched to any gene: 7. The CDR3 length is 14 residues. The CDR3 here is CASSPDRDGQPQHF. The CDR3, as DNA: TGCGCCAGCAGCCCGGACAGGGATGGACAGCCCCAGCATTTT.

The chain has TRBV18 and TRBJ1-2; a possible D gene is TRBD1 (6 bases). CDR1 and CDR2 from the germline V gene are KGHSH and LQKENI. Trimming stripped 0 bases from V and 4 bases from J, with 12 bases between. CDR3 length: 15 residues. CDR3 nucleotides: TGTGCCAGCTCACCACCAGGGGGAGGGAGCTATGGCTACACCTTC. Translating gives CASSPPGGGSYGYTF.

V and J are TRBV29-1 and TRBJ2-5, with a possible D match to TRBD1 (5 bases). This CDR3 is 13 amino acids long. Trimming shortened V by 7 bases and J by 2 bases, and 14 bases separated the two germline ends. CDR1 is SQVTM and CDR2 is ANQGSEA in the germline V gene. CDR3 sequence: CSAEPDSQETQYF. CDR3 DNA: TGCAGCGCCGAGCCCGACAGTCAAGAGACCCAGTACTTC.

V gene TRBV18 combines with J gene TRBJ1-1; tentatively, D is TRBD1 (6 bases). V dropped 6 bases and J dropped 5 bases, with 16 bases sitting between them. Germline V CDR1 and CDR2: KGHSH, LQKENI. The CDR3 sequence is 14 residues long. The CDR3 spells CASSGGLEATEAFF. In DNA, the CDR3 is TGTGCCAGCTCGGGGGGGCTAGAGGCGACTGAAGCTTTCTTT. Full variable domain (remainder filled in from reference TRBV18 and TRBJ1-1): NAGVMQNPRHLVRRRGQEARLRCSPMKGHSHVYWYRQLPEEGLKFMVYLQKENIIDESGMPKERFSAEFPKEGPSILRIQQVVRGDSAAYFCASSGGLEATEAFFGQGTRLTVV.

The V gene is TRBV7-2, the J gene TRBJ1-2; unclear D gene. This CDR3 has 15 residues. Trimming stripped 0 bases from V and 3 bases from J, with 11 bases between. CDR1 is SGHTA and CDR2 is FQGNSA in the germline V gene. The chain's CDR3 is CASSLANQADYGYTF. CDR3 nucleotide sequence: TGTGCCAGCAGCTTAGCGAACCAGGCGGACTATGGCTACACCTTC.

The chain employs TRBV3-1 (or the pseudogene TRBV3-2) and TRBJ1-6; 8 bases are shared with TRBD1. Germline V gene sequence: CDR1 LGHDT, CDR2 YNNKEL (reference sequence). V lost 1 base, J lost 10 bases, and 3 bases stayed unmatched. This CDR3 has 14 residues. The CDR3, as DNA: TGTGCCAGCAGCCAAGGACAGGGGATATCACCCCTCCACTTT. It is translated as CASSQGQGISPLHF.

J is TRBJ2-7 and V is TRBV5-8, with D hard to call. CDR1 is SGHTS, CDR2 YDEGEE, per germline. With 0 bases removed from V and 4 bases from J, the gap between germline ends came to 5 bases. CDR3 length: 12 residues. The CDR3 loop reads CASSLVHYEQYF. The CDR3 nucleotides are TGTGCCAGCAGCTTGGTACATTACGAGCAGTACTTC.

The J gene is TRBJ1-5, the V gene TRBV28, with D perhaps matching TRBD1 (6 bases). Germline CDR1 reads MDHEN; CDR2 reads SYDVKM. Between the trimmed V and J ends, which lost 2 bases and 2 bases, there was a span of 10 bases. There are 15 residues in the CDR3. CDR3 DNA: TGTGCCAGCAGTTTAGATTCAGGGGGCAATCAGCCCCAGCATTTT. This translates into CASSLDSGGNQPQHF.

This clone has a single count. V gene TRBV6-5 combines with J gene TRBJ2-7; TRBD1 matches at 9 bases. CDR1 is MNHEY, CDR2 SVGAGI, per germline. CDR3 size: 16 residues. After removal of 4 bases from V and 5 bases from J, the junction contained 12 bases not matched to a gene. The CDR3: CASSFTLPGTGNEQYF. The CDR3 coding sequence is TGTGCCAGCAGTTTCACCTTACCCGGGACAGGGAACGAGCAGTACTTC.

The V gene is TRBV11-3, the J gene TRBJ1-1; 7 bases align to TRBD1. Germline V CDR1 and CDR2: SGHNT, YENEEA. This CDR3 contains 14 residues. Losses at the gene ends were 6 bases for V and 2 bases for J; bases not matched to a gene: 6. The CDR3 nucleotides read TGTGCCAGCAGACGAGGACAGGCTAACACTGAAGCTTTCTTT. Translation: CASRRGQANTEAFF.

The gene calls are TRBV15 and TRBJ1-1; D gene ambiguous. V was shortened by 3 bases and J by 2 bases, with 4 bases between the two germline ends. The CDR3 totals 12 residues. The germline CDR1 and CDR2 sequences are LNHNV and YYDKDF (reference sequence). The DNA of the CDR3 is TGTGCCACCAGCAGGGGTAACACTGAAGCTTTCTTT. Translating it yields CATSRGNTEAFF. Based on the CDR3 plus reference TRBV15 and TRBJ1-1, the full variable domain is DAMVIQNPRYQVTQFGKPVTLSCSQTLNHNVMYWYQQKSSQAPKLLFHYYDKDFNNEADTPDNFQSRRPNTSFCFLDIRSPGLGDTAMYLCATSRGNTEAFFGQGTRLTVV.

This clone was seen once. CDR3 residues: CAISEGDSSGNTIYF. The CDR3 bases are TGTGCCATCAGTGAGGGGGATAGCTCTGGAAACACCATATATTTT. The rearrangement uses TRBV10-3 and TRBJ1-3; D gene ambiguous. There are 15 residues in the CDR3. V lost 2 bases to trimming and J lost 0 bases, with 8 bases between them. Germline lookup yields CDR1 ENHRY and CDR2 SYGVKD.

The rearrangement links TRBV2 to TRBJ1-4; no firm D call. Trimming took 7 bases from V and 4 from J, leaving 7 bases between them. Per the germline V gene, CDR1 is SNHLY and CDR2 is FYNNEI. The CDR3 contains 12 residues. The CDR3 spells CASNRFNEKLFF. As DNA, the CDR3 is TGTGCCAGCAACAGATTTAATGAAAAACTGTTTTTT.

A single count supports this clone. The genes are TRBV7-2 and TRBJ2-7; 8 nucleotides agree with TRBD2. With V trimmed by 4 bases and J by 2 bases, 4 bases remained unmatched. Germline values: CDR1 SGHTA, CDR2 FQGNSA. This CDR3 region has 14 residues. The CDR3: CASSSGGVAYEQYF. In DNA, the CDR3 is TGTGCCAGCAGCTCCGGGGGGGTCGCCTACGAGCAGTACTTC. The entire variable domain, with the rest obtained from reference TRBV7-2 and TRBJ2-7, is as follows: GAGVSQSPSNKVTEKGKDVELRCDPISGHTALYWYRQSLGQGLEFLIYFQGNSAPDKSGLPSDRFSAERTGGSVSTLTIQRTQQEDSAVYLCASSSGGVAYEQYFGPGTRLTVT.

The V call is TRBV27, the J call TRBJ2-7; the D gene is possibly TRBD2 (6 bases). Germline V gene data show CDR1 as MNHEY and CDR2 as SMNVEV (reference sequence). V lost 0 bases, J lost 4 bases, and 13 bases lay in between. The CDR3 totals 15 residues. CDR3 protein: CASSLSASALYEQYF. For the CDR3, the DNA is TGTGCCAGCAGTTTATCCGCTAGCGCGTTGTACGAGCAGTACTTC.

This clone was counted only a few times. The chain employs TRBV15 and TRBJ2-7; 8 nucleotides agree with TRBD2. The CDR3 spans 15 residues. Germline CDR1 and CDR2: LNHNV and YYDKDF (reference sequence). V was clipped by 2 bases and J by 5 bases; unmatched bases: 8. The CDR3 protein is CATSRRRHSGDEQYF. The CDR3 region has the DNA TGTGCCACCAGCAGAAGAAGACATAGCGGGGACGAGCAGTACTTC.

The CDR3 DNA follows: TGCGCCAGCAGCCAAGATCCGAAGAGACGGAACGGGGGCTATGGCTACACCTTC. This translates into CASSQDPKRRNGGYGYTF. The V and J genes are TRBV4-1 and TRBJ1-2; a weak D match, TRBD1 (5 bases). V was pared by 0 bases and J by 4 bases, with 21 bases between. The CDR3 spans 18 residues. The germline V gene encodes CDR1 MGHRA and CDR2 YSYEKL.

This chain uses TRBV10-3 with TRBJ1-1; D perhaps matches TRBD1 (5 bases). Germline-derived CDR1 and CDR2 are ENHRY and SYGVKD. This CDR3 contains 12 residues. V gave up 8 bases and J gave up 10 bases, with 17 bases separating them. The CDR3 here is CAIYDGSRGAFF. CDR3 nucleotide sequence: TGTGCCATCTATGACGGATCGAGGGGAGCTTTCTTT.

The rearrangement links TRBV7-9 to TRBJ1-2; no firm D call. Trimming took off 8 bases at V and 10 bases at J, with 17 bases between the two ends. The CDR3 contains 12 residues. Looked up from germline, CDR1 is SEHNR and CDR2 is FQNEAQ (reference sequence). CDR3 region: CASYSMDGPYTF. In DNA form, the CDR3 reads TGTGCCAGCTATTCCATGGACGGGCCCTACACCTTC.

CDR3 protein: CASSPSPGLSGGEKLFF. CDR3 nucleotide sequence: TGTGCCAGCAGCCCATCCCCGGGCCTATCTGGGGGTGAAAAACTGTTTTTT. The genes are TRBV3-1 (or the pseudogene TRBV3-2) and TRBJ1-4; perhaps TRBD1 as D (5 bases). The ends were cut back, 4 bases at V and 7 bases at J, with 22 bases in the middle. The CDR3 length is 17 residues. CDR1 is LGHDT and CDR2 is YNNKEL in the germline V gene (reference sequence).

The rearrangement uses TRBV9 and TRBJ2-1, with a tentative D call TRBD2 (6 bases). V lost 4 bases, J lost 0 bases, and 14 bases lay in between. This CDR3 contains 16 residues. Germline CDR1 reads SGDLS; CDR2 reads YYNGEE. This chain's CDR3 is CASSREAGHSYNEQFF. For the CDR3, the DNA is TGTGCCAGCAGCAGAGAAGCGGGTCACTCCTACAATGAGCAGTTCTTC.

This chain links TRBV12-3 or TRBV12-4 with TRBJ2-2; no firm D call. The CDR3 is made up of 12 amino acids. The V end was cut by 3 bases, the J end by 7 bases, with 6 bases between. Here the CDR3 reads CASSFPGGELFF. Here the CDR3 DNA reads TGTGCCAGCAGTTTCCCCGGCGGGGAGCTGTTTTTT.

This clone has just a few counts. The V and J genes are TRBV5-1 and TRBJ2-7, with D perhaps TRBD1 (6 bases). This CDR3 is 14 amino acids long. V gave up 2 bases and J gave up 5 bases, with 14 bases separating them. Germline V gene sequence: CDR1 SGHRS, CDR2 YFSETQ. The chain's CDR3 is CASSFRGKDDEQYF. The CDR3 DNA is TGCGCCAGCAGCTTTAGGGGGAAAGATGACGAGCAGTACTTC.

This chain links TRBV2 with TRBJ2-7, with TRBD2 matching over 7 bases. The CDR3 totals 12 residues. Germline values: CDR1 SNHLY, CDR2 FYNNEI. J gave up 7 bases and V 7 bases, and 7 bases lay outside the gene matches. The CDR3: CASMGGLGEQYF. For the CDR3, the DNA is TGTGCCAGCATGGGAGGGCTCGGGGAGCAGTACTTC. The variable domain in full, completed from reference TRBV2 and TRBJ2-7, reads EPEVTQTPSHQVTQMGQEVILRCVPISNHLYFYWYRQILGQKVEFLVSFYNNEISEKSEIFDDQFSVERPDGSNFTLKIRSTKLEDSAMYFCASMGGLGEQYFGPGTRLTVT.